These T cell receptor beta chains were read from a single sample in a study of cytomegalovirus exposure and HLA in healthy donors. Profiling relied on immunoSEQ multiplex PCR, and the TCRdb table lists in-frame clones only, not all of them. Of some 150,000 clones in the sample, around 90% were seen once. Sequenced material: PBMCs. The receptors here all came from a man in his late teens or twenties in good health and CMV-seronegative. CDR3s include the opening cysteine and the closing phenylalanine or tryptophan. D genes are given only for firm matches. Size is stated for part of the rows, as once, few or many counts, or as a class when the clone is expanded.

abundance	j_gene	len	d_gene	v_gene	CDR3nt	CDR3aa
.	TRBJ2-2	13	.	TRBV10-2	TGCGCCAGCACACCAGCGAACACCGGGGAGCTGTTTTTT	CASTPANTGELFF
.	TRBJ2-2	16	TRBD1	TRBV5-1	TGCGCCAGCAGCTTGGGAGGGACAGTGAACACCGGGGAGCTGTTTTTT	CASSLGGTVNTGELFF
.	TRBJ2-1	13	.	TRBV7-9	TGTGCCAGCAGCTTACTCCTTAACAATGAGCAGTTCTTC	CASSLLLNNEQFF
.	TRBJ1-4	14	.	TRBV4-1	TGCGCCAGCAGCCAAGCAGGGACTAATGAAAAACTGTTTTTT	CASSQAGTNEKLFF
.	TRBJ2-1	15	TRBD2	TRBV2	TGTGCCAGCCGGGGTGTAGCGGGGGGGTACAATGAGCAGTTCTTC	CASRGVAGGYNEQFF
.	TRBJ1-1	15	.	TRBV28	TGTGCCAGCAGTTTAGAACGGACATCCGACGGTGAAGCTTTCTTT	CASSLERTSDGEAFF
.	TRBJ1-2	17	TRBD1	TRBV2	TGTGCCAGCAGTGGCAATGACAGGGGCACCTCTAACTATGGCTACACCTTC	CASSGNDRGTSNYGYTF
.	TRBJ1-2	13	.	TRBV5-1	TGCGCCAGCAGCTTAGGAGTTAACTATGGCTACACCTTC	CASSLGVNYGYTF
few	TRBJ2-2	13	.	TRBV6-1	TGTGCCAGCAGGTCAGGCGTCACCGGGGAGCTGTTTTTT	CASRSGVTGELFF
.	TRBJ2-3	14	.	TRBV2	TGTGCCAGCAGCTCACTGCCTGGCACAGATACGCAGTATTTT	CASSSLPGTDTQYF
.	TRBJ2-7	14	.	TRBV7-9	TGTGCCAGCAGCCCTACCACGGGTAGAAGCGAGCAGTACTTC	CASSPTTGRSEQYF
once	TRBJ1-2	12	.	TRBV2	TGTGCCAGCCTAGAGAGTCTTTATGGCTACACCTTC	CASLESLYGYTF
.	TRBJ1-1	14	.	TRBV6-1	TGTGCCAGCAGCCTGACGGGAGGGAACACTGAAGCTTTCTTT	CASSLTGGNTEAFF
once	TRBJ2-1	16	TRBD2	TRBV19	TGTGCCAGTAGAAAACTAGCGGCCCCCTCCTACAATGAGCAGTTCTTC	CASRKLAAPSYNEQFF
.	TRBJ1-1	14	.	TRBV18	TGTGCCAGCTCACCATCCGGGGGGAACACTGAAGCTTTCTTT	CASSPSGGNTEAFF
.	TRBJ2-5	14	TRBD2	TRBV7-6	TGTGCCAGCACAGTGGGAGGGTCCCGAGAGACCCAGTACTTC	CASTVGGSRETQYF
few	TRBJ2-2	14	.	TRBV13	TGTGCCAGCAGCTTAAAAGGCCGGGGCGGGGAGCTGTTTTTT	CASSLKGRGGELFF
.	TRBJ2-3	13	.	TRBV5-1	TGCGCCAGCAGGCCGGCAGGGAAAGATACGCAGTATTTT	CASRPAGKDTQYF
.	TRBJ1-5	16	.	TRBV27	TGTGCCAGCAGAAATAGAGGGGGGGGTAGCAATCAGCCCCAGCATTTT	CASRNRGGGSNQPQHF
.	TRBJ1-1	15	TRBD1	TRBV27	TGTGCCAGCAGTTTCTCACAGGGGGCTGGGACTGAAGCTTTCTTT	CASSFSQGAGTEAFF
.	TRBJ1-4	14	TRBD1	TRBV28	TGTGCCAGCAGTCAACAGGGGGCTAATGAAAAACTGTTTTTT	CASSQQGANEKLFF
.	TRBJ2-5	14	.	TRBV6-5	TGTGCCAGCAGTAAGTTAGGGGCCGTGGAGACCCAGTACTTC	CASSKLGAVETQYF
.	TRBJ2-7	13	TRBD1	TRBV5-1	TGCGCCAGTACGGGACAGGGGGACTACGAGCAGTACTTC	CASTGQGDYEQYF
.	TRBJ2-3	17	.	TRBV27	TGTGCCAGCAGTTTGATTCAACGAGGTATCCGGACAGATACGCAGTATTTT	CASSLIQRGIRTDTQYF
.	TRBJ2-7	15	TRBD2	TRBV5-6	TGTGCCAGCAGCGGGACTAGCGGGAGTTTGAGGGAGCAGTACTTC	CASSGTSGSLREQYF
.	TRBJ2-3	17	TRBD2	TRBV7-2	TGTGCCAGCAGCTTAGATCGGCGGCGGGGGGACACAGATACGCAGTATTTT	CASSLDRRRGDTDTQYF
.	TRBJ1-1	13	.	TRBV6-5	TGTGCCAGCAGTTACTCTGAGACAAAGAAGGCTTTCTTT	CASSYSETKKAFF
.	TRBJ2-3	13	.	TRBV7-9	TGTGCCTACCGGGACATTGAGACAGATACGCAGTATTTT	CAYRDIETDTQYF
.	TRBJ1-2	16	.	TRBV28	TGTGCCAGTAGATTATCGGCGGGACCCACGACCTATGGCTACACCTTC	CASRLSAGPTTYGYTF
.	TRBJ2-3	15	.	TRBV14	TGTGCCAGCAACCCACAATCTAGTAGCACAGATACGCAGTATTTT	CASNPQSSSTDTQYF
.	TRBJ2-1	12	.	TRBV7-9	TGTGCCAGCAGCTTAGAACAAGTTGAGCAGTTCTTC	CASSLEQVEQFF
once	TRBJ2-6	16	TRBD2	TRBV4-2	TGTGCCAGCACCGGGGGGGGATATTCTGGGGCCAACGTCCTGACTTTC	CASTGGGYSGANVLTF
.	TRBJ2-5	20	TRBD2	TRBV27	TGTGCCACCCGGGGACTAGCGGGAAGAGATACCCCACGGTACCAAGAGACCCAGTACTTC	CATRGLAGRDTPRYQETQYF
.	TRBJ2-1	16	TRBD1	TRBV5-1	TGCGCCAGCACCATCGGACAGGCCAGCTCCTACAATGAGCAGTTCTTC	CASTIGQASSYNEQFF
.	TRBJ2-7	14	.	TRBV25-1	TGTGCCAGCAGTGAAATAACTGGCTCCTACGAGCAGTACTTC	CASSEITGSYEQYF
.	TRBJ2-3	15	.	TRBV27	TGTGCCAGCAGTTTTGCCGGGAGTCGCACAGATACGCAGTATTTT	CASSFAGSRTDTQYF
once	TRBJ1-5	15	TRBD1	TRBV27	TGTGCCAGCAGTGCACGACAGGGGCGATTGGGGCCCCAGCATTTT	CASSARQGRLGPQHF
.	TRBJ2-5	17	TRBD2	TRBV5-4	TGTGCCAGCAGTTATCTAGCGGGAGGCCCCTCCGAAGAGACCCAGTACTTC	CASSYLAGGPSEETQYF
.	TRBJ2-2	17	.	TRBV27	TGTGCCAGCAGCTTGAGACCAGGGGCCGTGAACACCGGGGAGCTGTTTTTT	CASSLRPGAVNTGELFF
.	TRBJ1-1	15	TRBD1	TRBV6-5	TGTGCCAGCAGCCAGCGACAGGGCGTGAACACTGAAGCTTTCTTT	CASSQRQGVNTEAFF
.	TRBJ2-7	15	.	TRBV27	TGTGCCAGCAGTTTAACGGCAGGGGGGTCCTACGAGCAGTACTTC	CASSLTAGGSYEQYF
.	TRBJ2-1	16	TRBD2	TRBV19	TGTGCCAGTAGTATAGGAGGACTAGCGGGCTACAATGAGCAGTTCTTC	CASSIGGLAGYNEQFF
once	TRBJ2-1	13	TRBD1	TRBV6-5	TGTGCCACCACCGGGACAGGGGTCCGCGAGCAGTTCTTC	CATTGTGVREQFF
.	TRBJ2-5	11	.	TRBV20-1	TGCAGTGCTAGGAAAGAGGAGACCCAGTACTTC	CSARKEETQYF
.	TRBJ1-4	14	TRBD1	TRBV5-1	TGCGCCAGCAGCTTCACAGGGGGGGAAGAAAAACTGTTTTTT	CASSFTGGEEKLFF